Listed here are 27 T cell receptor beta chains from one sample, sequenced in a study of T cell changes during pregnancy in multiple sclerosis. Clones were read by immunoSEQ multiplex PCR, and TCRdb kept only the in-frame ones, dropping some. The data contain some 40,000 clones, 85% to 90% of them singletons. This sample comprised peripheral blood, obtained in the second trimester of pregnancy. Every receptor here comes from a female donor in good health, enrolled as a control in a pregnancy study.

V gene TRBV5-1 combines with J gene TRBJ2-5; D gene unclear. CDR3 length: 14 amino acids. V lost 0 bases and J lost 1, with 7 bases in between. From germline, CDR1 is SGHRS and CDR2 YFSETQ. The CDR3 DNA reads as TGCGCCAGCAGCTTGGGGGCAATCCAAGAGACCCAGTACTTC. It specifies CASSLGAIQETQYF.

This clone was seen more than once but under ten times. The rearrangement joins TRBV7-9 to TRBJ1-1, with 7 bases identical to TRBD1. J gave up 0 bases and V 5 bases, and 3 bases lay outside the gene matches. CDR3 size: 14 residues. The germline V gene has CDR1 SEHNR and CDR2 FQNEAQ (reference sequence). CDR3 in amino acids: CASSLGTVNTEAFF. As DNA, the CDR3 is TGTGCCAGCAGCCTCGGGACAGTGAACACTGAAGCTTTCTTT.

This chain uses TRBV19 with TRBJ1-5; maybe TRBD1 (5 bases). CDR1 is LNHDA and CDR2 is SQIVND in the germline V gene (reference sequence). The CDR3 runs to 16 residues. V was trimmed by 7 bases and J by 2 bases, leaving 18 bases between them. For the CDR3, the DNA is TGTGCCAGTAACGGGGGGAGCGGCGTAGGCAATCAGCCCCAGCATTTT. It encodes CASNGGSGVGNQPQHF.

V gene TRBV2 combines with J gene TRBJ2-7; 7 nucleotides line up with TRBD2. The CDR3 consists of 14 residues. Germline assignment: CDR1 SNHLY and CDR2 FYNNEI. V dropped 7 bases and J dropped 4; count of bases not matched to a gene: 10. In nucleotides, the CDR3 is TGTGCCAGCATGATGAGCGGGGCGGCTTACGAGCAGTACTTC. Protein product: CASMMSGAAYEQYF.

J is TRBJ1-2 and V is TRBV18, with 9 bases identical to TRBD1. V lost 4 bases, J lost 8 bases, and 11 bases stayed unmatched. The germline gives CDR1 KGHSH, CDR2 LQKENI. This CDR3 has 15 residues. CDR3 nucleotides: TGTGCCAGCTCACTAAATCAGGGGGACAGGGAAGGCTACACCTTC. This translates into CASSLNQGDREGYTF. Using reference TRBV18 and TRBJ1-2 for the parts outside the CDR3, the full variable domain is NAGVMQNPRHLVRRRGQEARLRCSPMKGHSHVYWYRQLPEEGLKFMVYLQKENIIDESGMPKERFSAEFPKEGPSILRIQQVVRGDSAAYFCASSLNQGDREGYTFGSGTRLTVV.

This clone has more than one count but fewer than ten. V is TRBV11-2 and J is TRBJ1-1, with 11 bases identical to TRBD1. CDR1 and CDR2 from the germline V gene are SGHAT and FQNNGV. This CDR3 has 15 amino acids. The V gene end was trimmed by 3 bases and the J gene end by 6 bases; junction bases not matched to a gene: 6. CDR3 sequence: CASSLGGQGGSEAFF. The CDR3 coding sequence is TGTGCCAGCAGCTTGGGGGGACAGGGGGGATCTGAAGCTTTCTTT.

As regards this clone: The same CDR3 is also encoded by other DNA sequences in this sample. The chain couples TRBV5-1 to TRBJ2-3, with TRBD2 as a possible D gene (5 bases). V gave up 0 bases and J gave up 6 bases, with 11 bases separating them. Looked up from germline, CDR1 is SGHRS and CDR2 is YFSETQ. CDR3 size: 14 residues. The CDR3 sequence: CASSLGGVADTQYF. The CDR3 coding sequence is TGCGCCAGCAGCTTGGGGGGTGTAGCGGATACGCAGTATTTT. The variable domain in full, completed from reference TRBV5-1 and TRBJ2-3, reads KAGVTQTPRYLIKTRGQQVTLSCSPISGHRSVSWYQQTPGQGLQFLFEYFSETQRNKGNFPGRFSGRQFSNSRSEMNVSTLELGDSALYLCASSLGGVADTQYFGPGTRLTVL.

The chain links TRBV5-6 to TRBJ1-1; the match to TRBD1 covers 7 bases. V was pared by 0 bases and J by 5 bases, with 1 base of the junction left unmatched. From germline, CDR1 is SGHDT and CDR2 YYEEEE. The CDR3 extends over 13 amino acids. CDR3 loop: CASSLAQGTEAFF. The CDR3 DNA sequence: TGTGCCAGCAGCTTGGCACAGGGGACTGAAGCTTTCTTT.

This clone was observed a single time. The rearrangement uses TRBV5-1 and TRBJ2-3, with TRBD1 matching over 11 bases. This CDR3 is built from 15 residues. Germline CDR1 reads SGHRS; CDR2 reads YFSETQ. The J segment lost 5 bases and the V segment lost 4 bases, leaving 6 bases of the junction unmatched. CDR3: CASSEGTGGVDTQYF. CDR3 bases: TGCGCCAGCAGCGAAGGGACAGGGGGAGTAGATACGCAGTATTTT.

This chain links TRBV7-9 with TRBJ2-3, with TRBD2 matching 10 bases. Germline CDR1 SEHNR, CDR2 FQNEAQ (reference sequence). The trim removed 6 bases at V and 1 base at J, leaving 4 bases unmatched. This CDR3 has 15 amino acids. CDR3 nucleotide sequence: TGTGCCAGCAGTTTCGGACTAGCGGGCACAGATACGCAGTATTTT. It translates to CASSFGLAGTDTQYF.

The V call is TRBV5-8, the J call TRBJ1-3, with 8 nucleotides matching TRBD1. This CDR3 contains 17 residues. Germline-derived CDR1 and CDR2 are SGHTS and YDEGEE. J lost 4 bases, V lost 1 base, and 10 bases had no gene match. The CDR3 bases are TGTGCCAGCAGCTTGCAGCTTTTGACAGGGGTCGGAAACACCATATATTTT. Translation: CASSLQLLTGVGNTIYF.

This clone was detected only a few times. The chain recombines TRBV29-1 with TRBJ2-2; D possibly corresponds to TRBD2 (6 bases). V lost 6 bases and J 7 bases, leaving 12 bases between the germline ends. The CDR3 runs to 12 residues. Looked up from germline, CDR1 is SQVTM and CDR2 is ANQGSEA. DNA for the CDR3: TGCAGCGTGAACCTGGGAGGCGGGGAGCTGTTTTTT. Translated: CSVNLGGGELFF.

The rearrangement joins TRBV7-8 to TRBJ1-5, with 7 bases identical to TRBD1. Trimming took 5 bases from V and 4 from J; bases not matched to a gene: 8. This CDR3 has 15 residues. Germline V CDR1 and CDR2: SGHVS, FQNEAQ. The CDR3, as DNA: TGTGCCAGCAGCGGGCTGGGACAGCAAAATCAGCCCCAGCATTTT. It codes for CASSGLGQQNQPQHF.

J is TRBJ1-5 and V is TRBV11-2; TRBD1 is a possible D gene (6 bases). This CDR3 contains 15 residues. Trimming removed 3 bases at V and 7 bases at J, with 16 bases between. The germline gives CDR1 SGHAT, CDR2 FQNNGV. CDR3 nucleotides: TGTGCCAGCAGCTTGGAAAAGGGACAACACCAGCCCCAGCATTTT. It specifies CASSLEKGQHQPQHF.

This clone showed up just once. The rearrangement uses TRBV10-3 and TRBJ2-1; 9 bases are a match to TRBD2. The CDR3 contains 14 residues. Germline-derived CDR1 and CDR2 are ENHRY and SYGVKD. V shed 5 bases, J shed 6 bases, and the junction held 5 bases outside the gene matches. CDR3 residues: CAISLAGVSNEQFF. The CDR3 DNA reads TGTGCCATCAGTTTAGCGGGAGTTAGCAATGAGCAGTTCTTC.

The chain employs TRBV11-2 and TRBJ2-3; 10 bases match TRBD2. The V gene end was trimmed by 3 bases and the J gene end by 4 bases; junction bases not matched to a gene: 4. Germline values: CDR1 SGHAT, CDR2 FQNNGV. This CDR3 spans 15 amino acids. Here the CDR3 reads CASSFSSGGADTQYF. CDR3 nucleotide sequence: TGTGCCAGCAGCTTTTCCAGCGGGGGGGCAGATACGCAGTATTTT.

The chain links TRBV7-2 to TRBJ2-7, with a tentative D call TRBD2 (7 bases). The CDR3 has 13 residues. Germline CDR1 SGHTA, CDR2 FQGNSA. Deletions cut 3 bases from V and 7 bases from J, with 13 bases between. The CDR3 DNA is TGTGCCAGCAGCTTTGGGGAGGGGGGGGAGCAGTACTTC. Protein sequence: CASSFGEGGEQYF.

The gene calls are TRBV5-6 and TRBJ1-2, with D unclear. V was shortened by 2 bases and J by 2 bases, with 7 bases between the two germline ends. This CDR3 contains 13 residues. Looked up from germline, CDR1 is SGHDT and CDR2 is YYEEEE. The chain's CDR3 is CASSLRGNYGYTF. DNA of the CDR3: TGTGCCAGCAGCTTACGCGGGAACTATGGCTACACCTTC.

The V gene is TRBV9, the J gene TRBJ2-2; 7 bases are shared with TRBD1. The trim removed 2 bases at V and 5 bases at J, leaving 3 bases unmatched. In germline, CDR1 is SGDLS, CDR2 YYNGEE. This CDR3 has 14 amino acids. As DNA, the CDR3 is TGTGCCAGCAGCGTTGGACAGGAAACCGGGGAGCTGTTTTTT. Translation gives CASSVGQETGELFF. Filled out from reference TRBV9 and TRBJ2-2, the complete variable domain reads DSGVTQTPKHLITATGQRVTLRCSPRSGDLSVYWYQQSLDQGLQFLIQYYNGEERAKGNILERFSAQQFPDLHSELNLSSLELGDSALYFCASSVGQETGELFFGEGSRLTVL.

The J gene is TRBJ1-2, the V gene TRBV30, with 7 bases that match TRBD1. CDR1 GTSNPN and CDR2 SVGIG come from the germline V gene (reference sequence). The CDR3 is 13 amino acids. V shed 0 bases and J 6 bases; nucleotides not matched to a gene: 4. CDR3 nucleotide sequence: TGTGCCTGGAGTGTAGGGCAGGGGGATGGCTACACCTTC. This translates into CAWSVGQGDGYTF.

The rearrangement joins TRBV11-3 to TRBJ1-2; TRBD1 agrees at 7 bases. Trimming cost V 0 bases and J 7 bases; bases outside gene matches: 2. The CDR3 is 13 amino acids. Germline V gives CDR1 SGHNT, CDR2 YENEEA. CDR3 nucleotides: TGTGCCAGCAGCTTAGAAGGGGGCTCTGGCTACACCTTC. Its translation is CASSLEGGSGYTF.

This chain uses TRBV27 with TRBJ1-5; D is perhaps TRBD1 (6 bases). The CDR3 has 14 amino acids. Trimming stripped 7 bases from V and 0 bases from J, with 10 bases between. Germline V gene sequence: CDR1 MNHEY, CDR2 SMNVEV (reference sequence). In DNA form, the CDR3 reads TGTGCCAGCAAGCAGGGGAGTAGCAATCAGCCCCAGCATTTT. Amino acid sequence: CASKQGSSNQPQHF.

This rearrangement joins TRBV7-9 to TRBJ2-1; D is ambiguous. This CDR3 is 13 amino acids long. Per the germline V gene, CDR1 is SEHNR and CDR2 is FQNEAQ (reference sequence). V shed 2 bases and J shed 2 bases, with 4 bases lying between them. The CDR3 nucleotides read TGTGCCAGCAGCTTATTAACCTACAATGAGCAGTTCTTC. This codes for CASSLLTYNEQFF.

The chain has TRBV2 and TRBJ2-1, with 9 bases lining up with TRBD1. The CDR3 extends over 13 amino acids. CDR1 and CDR2 from the germline V gene are SNHLY and FYNNEI. V dropped 6 bases and J dropped 8; count of bases not matched to a gene: 5. The CDR3 loop reads CASRDRGAHEQFF. In nucleotides, the CDR3 is TGTGCCAGCAGGGACAGGGGAGCGCATGAGCAGTTCTTC. The full variable domain, in which reference TRBV2 and TRBJ2-1 provide the parts outside the CDR3, is EPEVTQTPSHQVTQMGQEVILRCVPISNHLYFYWYRQILGQKVEFLVSFYNNEISEKSEIFDDQFSVERPDGSNFTLKIRSTKLEDSAMYFCASRDRGAHEQFFGPGTRLTVL.

This chain links TRBV7-2 with TRBJ2-5; a possible D gene is TRBD2 (5 bases). The CDR3 consists of 14 residues. Germline values: CDR1 SGHTA, CDR2 FQGNSA. Trimming left V 3 bases short and J 5 bases short, with 13 bases between. In nucleotides, the CDR3 is TGTGCCAGCAGCTTCGGCGGGTGGACGGAGACCCAGTACTTC. Residues: CASSFGGWTETQYF.

CDR3: CASTDSISGNTIYF. As DNA, the CDR3 is TGTGCCAGCACGGACAGCATCTCTGGAAACACCATATATTTT. This chain connects TRBV7-2 to TRBJ1-3; tentatively, D is TRBD1 (6 bases). The germline V and J ends were trimmed by 7 bases and 0 bases, with 10 bases remaining between them. Germline V gene lookup returns CDR1 SGHTA and CDR2 FQGNSA. The CDR3 runs to 14 residues.

CDR3 region: CASSFQGMGTEAFF. The CDR3 nucleotides are TGTGCCAGCAGTTTTCAGGGGATGGGCACTGAAGCTTTCTTT. The chain is built from TRBV27 and TRBJ1-1; D perhaps matches TRBD1 (6 bases). This CDR3 is built from 14 residues. V was clipped by 3 bases and J by 4 bases, with 12 bases between them. Per germline, CDR1 MNHEY and CDR2 SMNVEV (reference sequence).